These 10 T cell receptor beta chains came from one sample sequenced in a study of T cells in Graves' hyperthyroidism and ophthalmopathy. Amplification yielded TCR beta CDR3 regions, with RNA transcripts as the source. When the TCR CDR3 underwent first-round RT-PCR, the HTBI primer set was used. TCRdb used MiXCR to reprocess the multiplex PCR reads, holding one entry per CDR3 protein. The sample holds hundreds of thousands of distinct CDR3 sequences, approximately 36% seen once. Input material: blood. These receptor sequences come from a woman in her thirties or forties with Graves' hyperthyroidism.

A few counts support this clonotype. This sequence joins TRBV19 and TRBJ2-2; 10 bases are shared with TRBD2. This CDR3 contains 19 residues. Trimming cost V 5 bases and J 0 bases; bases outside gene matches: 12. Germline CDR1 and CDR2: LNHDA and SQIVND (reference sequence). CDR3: CASSPLGLAGASNTGELFF. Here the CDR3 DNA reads TGTGCCAGTAGTCCCTTAGGGCTAGCGGGGGCCTCGAACACCGGGGAGCTGTTTTTT.

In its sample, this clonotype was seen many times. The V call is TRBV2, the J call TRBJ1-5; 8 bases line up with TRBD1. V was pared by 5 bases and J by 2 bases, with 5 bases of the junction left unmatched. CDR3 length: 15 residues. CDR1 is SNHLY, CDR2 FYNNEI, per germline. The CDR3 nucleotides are TGTGCCAGCAGTACGGGACAGGCAGGCAATCAGCCCCAGCATTTT. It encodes CASSTGQAGNQPQHF.

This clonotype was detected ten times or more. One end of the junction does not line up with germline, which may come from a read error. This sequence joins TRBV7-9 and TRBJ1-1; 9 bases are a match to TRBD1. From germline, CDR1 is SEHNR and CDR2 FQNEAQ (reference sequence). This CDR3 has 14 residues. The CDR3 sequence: CASSLTGGNTEAFF. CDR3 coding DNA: TGCGCCAGCAGCCTGACAGGGGGGAACACTGAAGCTTTCTTT.

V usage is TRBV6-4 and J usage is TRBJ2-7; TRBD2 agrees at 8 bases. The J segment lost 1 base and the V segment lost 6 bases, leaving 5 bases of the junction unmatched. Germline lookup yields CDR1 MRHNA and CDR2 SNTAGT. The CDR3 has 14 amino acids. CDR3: CASSRGTSSYEQYF. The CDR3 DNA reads TGTGCCAGCAGCCGCGGGACTAGTTCCTACGAGCAGTACTTC.

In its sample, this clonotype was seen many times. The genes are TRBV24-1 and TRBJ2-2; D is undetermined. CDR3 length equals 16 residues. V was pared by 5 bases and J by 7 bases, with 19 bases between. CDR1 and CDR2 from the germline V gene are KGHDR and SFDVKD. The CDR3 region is CATSVSGVGYGGELFF. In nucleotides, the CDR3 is TGTGCCACCAGTGTCTCCGGAGTGGGGTATGGCGGGGAGCTGTTTTTT.

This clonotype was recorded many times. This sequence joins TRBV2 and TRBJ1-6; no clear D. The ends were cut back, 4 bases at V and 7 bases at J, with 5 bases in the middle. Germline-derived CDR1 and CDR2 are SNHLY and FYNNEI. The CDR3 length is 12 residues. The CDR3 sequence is CASSGTNSPLHF. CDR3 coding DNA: TGTGCCAGCAGTGGAACAAATTCACCCCTCCACTTT.

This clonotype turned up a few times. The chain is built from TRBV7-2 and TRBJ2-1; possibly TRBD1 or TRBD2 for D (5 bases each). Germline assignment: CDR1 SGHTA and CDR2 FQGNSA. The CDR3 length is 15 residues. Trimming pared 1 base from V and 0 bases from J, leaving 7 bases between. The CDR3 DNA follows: TGTGCCAGCAGCTTAGGTGGGGGCTCCTACAATGAGCAGTTCTTC. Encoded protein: CASSLGGGSYNEQFF.

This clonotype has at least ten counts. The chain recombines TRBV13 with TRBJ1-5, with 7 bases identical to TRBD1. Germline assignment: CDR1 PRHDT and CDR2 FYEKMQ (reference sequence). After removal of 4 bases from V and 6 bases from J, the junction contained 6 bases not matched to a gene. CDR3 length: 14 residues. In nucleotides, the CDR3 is TGTGCCAGCAGCTCCTCAGGGGGGCGTCAGCCCCAGCATTTT. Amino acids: CASSSSGGRQPQHF.

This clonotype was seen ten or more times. CDR3 sequence: CASSPGLASTEAFF. CDR3 nucleotide sequence: TGTGCCAGCAGCCCGGGACTCGCGTCCACTGAAGCTTTCTTT. This chain links TRBV7-8 with TRBJ1-1; a weak D match, TRBD1 (5 bases). The CDR3 runs to 14 residues. V was trimmed by 5 bases and J by 4 bases, leaving 14 bases between them. Germline V CDR1 and CDR2: SGHVS, FQNEAQ.

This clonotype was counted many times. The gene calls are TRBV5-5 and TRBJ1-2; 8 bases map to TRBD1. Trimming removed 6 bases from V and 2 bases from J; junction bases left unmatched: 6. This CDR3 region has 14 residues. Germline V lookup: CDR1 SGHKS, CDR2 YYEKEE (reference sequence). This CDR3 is CASNYRGGNYGYTF. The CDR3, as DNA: TGTGCCAGCAATTACAGGGGGGGGAACTATGGCTACACCTTC. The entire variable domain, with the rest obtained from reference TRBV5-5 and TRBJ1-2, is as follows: DAGVTQSPTHLIKTRGQQVTLRCSPISGHKSVSWYQQVLGQGPQFIFQYYEKEERGRGNFPDRFSARQFPNYSSELNVNALLLGDSALYLCASNYRGGNYGYTFGSGTRLTVV.